This TCR beta chain was retrieved from a study of T cells in Graves' hyperthyroidism and ophthalmopathy. Broader study findings: Ophthalmopathy and stable hyperthyroidism were separated by a 13 V-J model.

Trimming removed 2 bases at V and 9 bases at J, with 19 bases between. The CDR3 runs to 15 residues. Germline CDR1 and CDR2: SGHNT and YENEEA. Amplification targeted TCR beta CDR3 regions from RNA transcripts. Carried out on the TCR CDR3, a first-round RT-PCR used the HTBI primer set. In TCRdb, the multiplex PCR reads were re-called with MiXCR into one record per CDR3 protein. The sample includes 250,000 or so distinct CDR3 sequences, about a sixth of them seen just once. This clonotype was seen repeatedly, ten times or more. The target antigen is unknown. This TCR came from a woman in her late teens or twenties with Graves' ophthalmopathy. Material: blood. The chain uses TRBV11-3 and TRBJ2-5, with D possibly matching TRBD1 (7 bases). CDR3 bases: TGTGCCAGCAGCTTATCTGGGGGGACCACAGGGGCCCAGTACTTC. Amino acid sequence: CASSLSGGTTGAQYF.